The TCR beta chain under discussion was sequenced for a study of CD8 T cells in ankylosing spondylitis. Findings of the study overall: Matched ankylosing spondylitis synovial fluid reportedly contained a significantly enriched population of disease-linked clones. Typical of ankylosing spondylitis blood, it appeared, was a TCR beta motif of several highly homologous variants.

MiXCR, run by TCRdb on the 5' RACE reads, gives a single entry per CDR3 protein. The sample comprises about 240,000 distinct CDR3 sequences, around 7.8% of which are singletons, and approximately 7% rests with the top ten. V was pared by 6 bases and J by 0 bases, with 5 bases between. This CDR3 is built from 13 residues. Germline V CDR1 and CDR2: MGHDK, SYGVNS. This clonotype was recorded many times. Its specificity is not known. This clonotype originated in a male donor with ankylosing spondylitis or in good health (not recorded which). The chain is built from TRBV25-1 and TRBJ2-2; D is unclear. Sequencing was carried out using blood, either unsorted or a sorted T cell fraction (not recorded which). The CDR3 nucleotides are TGTGCCAGCAGCGGGTCGAACACCGGGGAGCTGTTTTTT. Residues: CASSGSNTGELFF.